Each of the 29 T cell receptor beta chains below was sequenced from the same sample in a study of blood T cell repertoires in COVID-19. Sequencing used immunoSEQ multiplex PCR; TCRdb keeps in-frame clones, though not all of them. Of 150,000 or so clones detected, 65% to 85% appear once; the ten largest clones hold 10% to 15%. Sequencing was carried out using peripheral blood. The receptor set was obtained from a man aged 60-69 years with active or convalescent COVID-19.

The V gene is TRBV11-2, the J gene TRBJ2-6, with TRBD2 identical over 11 bases. Germline V lookup: CDR1 SGHAT, CDR2 FQNNGV. Germline trimming cut 0 bases from V and 3 bases from J; bases unmatched to any gene: 4. The CDR3 is 18 amino acids. The CDR3 DNA sequence: TGTGCCAGCAGCTTAGAACTAGCGGGAGCTCATGGGGCCAACGTCCTGACTTTC. Protein product: CASSLELAGAHGANVLTF.

The V gene is TRBV19, the J gene TRBJ2-2, with D tentatively TRBD1 (6 bases). The V gene's germline CDR1 is LNHDA and CDR2 SQIVND (reference sequence). Trimming shortened V by 3 bases and J by 4 bases, and 15 bases separated the two germline ends. The CDR3 spans 16 residues. For the CDR3, the DNA is TGTGCCAGTAGTATTCGTGGGGGCTCAGGCACCGGGGAGCTGTTTTTT. Translating it yields CASSIRGGSGTGELFF.

V gene TRBV3-1 (or the pseudogene TRBV3-2) combines with J gene TRBJ1-2, with 9 bases that match TRBD1. Germline V gene sequence: CDR1 LGHDT, CDR2 YNNKEL (reference sequence). The CDR3 sequence is 14 residues long. The J segment lost 7 bases and the V segment lost 0 bases, leaving 3 bases of the junction unmatched. The CDR3 nucleotides read TGTGCCAGCAGCCAAGACCGACAGGGGGGTGGCTACACCTTC. Protein product: CASSQDRQGGGYTF.

The rearrangement links TRBV7-2 to TRBJ2-1, with a possible D match to TRBD2 (5 bases). CDR1 and CDR2 (germline): SGHTA, FQGNSA. The CDR3 is 15 amino acids. Trimming pared 1 base from V and 7 bases from J, leaving 14 bases between. The CDR3 DNA reads as TGTGCCAGCAGCTTAGGAGGCCAAGAGGGTAATGAGCAGTTCTTC. It specifies CASSLGGQEGNEQFF.

V gene TRBV11-2 combines with J gene TRBJ2-2, with TRBD2 as a possible D gene (5 bases). Germline CDR1 SGHAT, CDR2 FQNNGV. This CDR3 spans 16 amino acids. Trimming pared 1 base from V and 1 base from J, leaving 10 bases between. DNA for the CDR3: TGTGCCAGCAGCTTAGTGGCTAGCCGGAACACCGGGGAGCTGTTTTTT. Protein product: CASSLVASRNTGELFF.

The chain links TRBV19 to TRBJ1-5; the match to TRBD1 covers 7 bases. With 5 bases clipped from V and 5 bases from J, the junction kept 6 bases outside the gene matches. This CDR3 is 14 amino acids long. Germline CDR1 LNHDA, CDR2 SQIVND (reference sequence). CDR3 sequence: CASSVNRGHQPQHF. CDR3 nucleotide sequence: TGTGCCAGTAGTGTCAACAGGGGTCATCAGCCCCAGCATTTT.

V gene TRBV11-2 combines with J gene TRBJ2-7, with D possibly TRBD1 on 5 matching bases. Germline V lookup: CDR1 SGHAT, CDR2 FQNNGV. The CDR3 sequence is 13 residues long. V dropped 2 bases and J dropped 5 bases, with 10 bases sitting between them. CDR3 residues: CASSLSVGDEQYF. In DNA form, the CDR3 reads TGTGCCAGCAGCTTATCAGTAGGGGACGAGCAGTACTTC.

In its sample, this clone was seen once. The rearrangement joins TRBV7-3 to TRBJ1-1, with TRBD1 matching over 7 bases. The CDR3 is 14 amino acids. Germline V gene lookup returns CDR1 SGHTA and CDR2 FQGTGA. V was clipped by 5 bases and J by 4 bases; unmatched bases: 7. CDR3 in amino acids: CASSLTGSGTEAFF. For the CDR3, the DNA is TGTGCCAGCAGCCTGACAGGGTCGGGCACTGAAGCTTTCTTT.

The V call is TRBV5-1, the J call TRBJ2-5; the D gene is possibly TRBD2 (6 bases). CDR1 SGHRS and CDR2 YFSETQ come from the germline V gene. Trimming removed 0 bases at V and 10 bases at J, with 22 bases between. The CDR3 spans 16 residues. The CDR3 DNA is TGCGCCAGCAGCTTGGATGGTAGCGGCCGAGAGATAAGCCAGTACTTC. Translation: CASSLDGSGREISQYF.

V usage is TRBV7-9 and J usage is TRBJ2-2, with 10 bases fitting TRBD1. Germline trimming cut 5 bases from V and 3 bases from J; bases unmatched to any gene: 6. CDR1 SEHNR and CDR2 FQNEAQ come from the germline V gene (reference sequence). This CDR3 region has 16 residues. DNA of the CDR3: TGTGCCAGCAGCGCCCGACAGGGGGCGCACACCGGGGAGCTGTTTTTT. Protein: CASSARQGAHTGELFF.

This rearrangement joins TRBV3-1 (or the pseudogene TRBV3-2) to TRBJ1-2; D is perhaps TRBD1 (5 bases). The CDR3 has 15 residues. CDR1 LGHDT and CDR2 YNNKEL come from the germline V gene (reference sequence). Between the trimmed V and J ends, which lost 0 bases and 5 bases, there was a span of 13 bases. The CDR3 is CASSQDAQGRYGYTF. CDR3 coding DNA: TGTGCCAGCAGCCAAGATGCGCAGGGTCGTTATGGCTACACCTTC.

CDR3 bases: TGTGCCAGCAGTCCTCAGGTTCAAGAGACCCAGTACTTC. Amino acids: CASSPQVQETQYF. This chain uses TRBV27 with TRBJ2-5; D unclear. The germline V and J ends were trimmed by 5 bases and 2 bases, with 9 bases remaining between them. The length of the CDR3 is 13 residues. The germline CDR1 and CDR2 sequences are MNHEY and SMNVEV (reference sequence).

This chain uses TRBV5-1 with TRBJ2-7; D is perhaps TRBD2 (6 bases). Germline lookup yields CDR1 SGHRS and CDR2 YFSETQ. V lost 4 bases, J lost 0 bases, and 23 bases lay in between. This CDR3 contains 18 residues. The CDR3 DNA follows: TGCGCCAGCAGCGGGGGGACTCTAGACAGTCCAAGCTCCTACGAGCAGTACTTC. It translates to CASSGGTLDSPSSYEQYF.

This clone was found a few times. The chain uses TRBV6-2 or TRBV6-3 and TRBJ1-1; 9 bases fit TRBD1. This CDR3 contains 17 residues. Trimming cost V 6 bases and J 5 bases; bases outside gene matches: 16. The germline gives CDR1 MNHEY, CDR2 SVGEGT. The CDR3 loop is CASSLQGAKILGTEAFF. DNA of the CDR3: TGTGCCAGCAGCTTACAGGGGGCTAAAATACTGGGGACTGAAGCTTTCTTT.

This rearrangement joins TRBV29-1 to TRBJ2-2; TRBD2 aligns across 8 bases. Germline-derived CDR1 and CDR2 are SQVTM and ANQGSEA. The CDR3 length is 14 residues. V dropped 6 bases and J dropped 2; count of bases not matched to a gene: 5. CDR3 loop: CSVPAGDNTGELFF. The CDR3 DNA reads TGCAGCGTGCCAGCGGGAGATAACACCGGGGAGCTGTTTTTT.

The gene calls are TRBV7-9 and TRBJ2-5; 7 positions agree with TRBD1. Trimming cost V 3 bases and J 5 bases; bases outside gene matches: 3. The CDR3 loop spans 13 amino acids. Germline CDR1 is SEHNR and CDR2 is FQNEAQ (reference sequence). CDR3 loop: CASSLGQFETQYF. Here the CDR3 DNA reads TGTGCCAGCAGCTTGGGACAGTTCGAGACCCAGTACTTC.

This chain uses TRBV6-5 with TRBJ2-7, with D possibly TRBD1 on 6 matching bases. Deletions cut 5 bases from V and 3 bases from J, with 14 bases between. There are 14 residues in the CDR3. Germline CDR1 and CDR2: MNHEY and SVGAGI. The CDR3 sequence: CASSPAGTLYEQYF. CDR3 DNA sequence: TGTGCCAGCAGTCCGGCCGGGACACTCTACGAGCAGTACTTC.

This clone has ten or more counts. This rearrangement joins TRBV27 to TRBJ2-2; 10 nucleotides match TRBD2. Germline CDR1 is MNHEY and CDR2 is SMNVEV (reference sequence). V gave up 2 bases and J gave up 4 bases; unmatched junction bases: 4. This CDR3 has 16 residues. The DNA of the CDR3 is TGTGCCAGCAGTTTACTAGCGGGAGTTGGCACCGGGGAGCTGTTTTTT. Encoded protein: CASSLLAGVGTGELFF.

This rearrangement joins TRBV24-1 to TRBJ1-1; 11 bases agree with TRBD1. Germline V gives CDR1 KGHDR, CDR2 SFDVKD. V lost 5 bases, J lost 1 base, and 5 bases stayed unmatched. This CDR3 region has 16 residues. The DNA of the CDR3 is TGTGCCACCAGTGGACGGGACAGGGGGGCGAACACTGAAGCTTTCTTT. Amino acids: CATSGRDRGANTEAFF.

The rearrangement uses TRBV9 and TRBJ2-3; perhaps TRBD2 as D (6 bases). The CDR3 has 14 amino acids. Germline CDR1 SGDLS, CDR2 YYNGEE. The V and J ends lost 3 bases and 0 bases respectively, with 8 bases between them. CDR3 coding DNA: TGTGCCAGCAGCGATAGCGGAAGCACAGATACGCAGTATTTT. Translating it yields CASSDSGSTDTQYF. The whole variable domain, filled in from reference TRBV9 and TRBJ2-3, reads DSGVTQTPKHLITATGQRVTLRCSPRSGDLSVYWYQQSLDQGLQFLIQYYNGEERAKGNILERFSAQQFPDLHSELNLSSLELGDSALYFCASSDSGSTDTQYFGPGTRLTVL.

The CDR3 reads CASSSGRGMNTEAFF. In DNA, the CDR3 is TGCGCCAGCAGCAGCGGCAGGGGAATGAACACTGAAGCTTTCTTT. V usage is TRBV5-1 and J usage is TRBJ1-1; D might be TRBD1 (6 bases). Germline V lookup: CDR1 SGHRS, CDR2 YFSETQ. The CDR3 is made up of 15 amino acids. V was shortened by 4 bases and J by 0 bases, with 13 bases between the two germline ends.

CDR3 region: CAISGGDSSSYEQYF. In nucleotides, the CDR3 is TGTGCCATCAGTGGTGGGGACTCCTCATCCTACGAGCAGTACTTC. This chain connects TRBV10-3 to TRBJ2-7; TRBD2 is a possible D gene (6 bases). CDR3 size: 15 residues. V was pared by 4 bases and J by 1 base, with 14 bases between. Per the germline V gene, CDR1 is ENHRY and CDR2 is SYGVKD.

The rearrangement links TRBV30 to TRBJ1-5; unclear D gene. V dropped 1 base and J dropped 7 bases, with 14 bases sitting between them. The germline V gene encodes CDR1 GTSNPN and CDR2 SVGIG (reference sequence). This CDR3 contains 14 residues. This CDR3 reads CAWSANKRSQPQHF. CDR3 coding DNA: TGTGCCTGGAGTGCCAATAAAAGAAGCCAGCCCCAGCATTTT.

CDR3 in DNA: TGTGCCAGCAGCTTGCCAGGGGGCGGCACAGATACGCAGTATTTT. Encoded protein: CASSLPGGGTDTQYF. This chain joins TRBV5-4 and TRBJ2-3, with TRBD1 matching over 8 bases. The germline V gene has CDR1 SGHNT and CDR2 YYREEE (reference sequence). V shed 1 base, J shed 1 base, and the junction held 2 bases outside the gene matches. The CDR3 sequence is 15 residues long.

This chain uses TRBV27 with TRBJ1-4; 9 bases map to TRBD1. This CDR3 contains 14 residues. Germline lookup yields CDR1 MNHEY and CDR2 SMNVEV (reference sequence). After removal of 6 bases from V and 8 bases from J, the junction contained 7 bases not matched to a gene. CDR3: CASSVQGAREKLFF. The CDR3 DNA reads as TGTGCCAGCAGCGTACAGGGGGCTCGGGAAAAACTGTTTTTT.

The genes are TRBV28 and TRBJ2-1, with TRBD2 identical over 8 bases. Germline V CDR1 and CDR2: MDHEN, SYDVKM. V dropped 2 bases and J dropped 0; count of bases not matched to a gene: 3. This CDR3 comprises 16 residues. CDR3 sequence: CASSLTSGSSYNEQFF. The CDR3 region has the DNA TGTGCCAGCAGTTTAACTAGCGGAAGCTCCTACAATGAGCAGTTCTTC.

This clone was recorded only once. This rearrangement joins TRBV21-1 to TRBJ1-1. TRBV21-1 is a pseudogene segment. The CDR3 is 15 amino acids. CDR3 sequence reads: CASGALGHRDTEAFF. The CDR3 DNA reads TGTGCCAGCGGAGCCTTGGGTCATCGGGACACTGAAGCTTTCTTT.

The J gene is TRBJ2-1, the V gene TRBV24-1; possible D gene TRBD1, 5 bases. With 4 bases removed from V and 9 bases from J, the gap between germline ends came to 9 bases. The CDR3 length is 12 residues. Germline assignment: CDR1 KGHDR and CDR2 SFDVKD. The CDR3 nucleotides are TGTGCCACCAGTGAGCTTAGGGGTGAGCAGTTCTTC. Its translation is CATSELRGEQFF.

This chain links TRBV10-3 with TRBJ2-2; TRBD2 matches at 7 bases. Germline lookup yields CDR1 ENHRY and CDR2 SYGVKD. J gave up 1 base and V 6 bases, and 14 bases lay outside the gene matches. This CDR3 contains 18 residues. The CDR3 DNA sequence: TGTGCCATCAGGGCCTCGGTCCTCGAGCGGGAGAACACCGGGGAGCTGTTTTTT. This gives the protein CAIRASVLERENTGELFF.